The 24 T cell receptor beta chains in this list originate from one sample, sequenced in a study of cytomegalovirus exposure and HLA in healthy donors. Primers: 60 Vbeta forward and 13 Jbeta reverse. Profiling relied on immunoSEQ multiplex PCR, and the TCRdb table lists in-frame clones only, not all of them. The table records around 100,000 clones, 55% to 75% of them present only once. The specimen was PBMCs. These receptors were taken from a man aged 25-45 years in good health and CMV-seropositive.

V gene TRBV29-1 combines with J gene TRBJ2-2, with 7 bases lining up with TRBD2. Looked up from germline, CDR1 is SQVTM and CDR2 is ANQGSEA. CDR3 length equals 16 residues. The trim removed 1 base at V and 4 bases at J, leaving 9 bases unmatched. The CDR3 spells CSVEGGSGIGTGELFF. The CDR3 bases are TGCAGCGTTGAAGGAGGCAGCGGGATAGGCACCGGGGAGCTGTTTTTT.

CDR3: CASSPLDRNSPLHF. CDR3 in DNA: TGTGCCAGCAGCCCGCTGGACAGGAATTCACCCCTCCACTTT. This chain connects TRBV5-4 to TRBJ1-6; 7 bases line up with TRBD1. V was clipped by 4 bases and J by 7 bases; unmatched bases: 5. The germline V gene encodes CDR1 SGHNT and CDR2 YYREEE (reference sequence). The CDR3 is made up of 14 amino acids.

This rearrangement joins TRBV9 to TRBJ2-3; TRBD2 agrees at 9 bases. The V and J ends lost 5 bases and 2 bases, in that order; junction bases with no gene match: 9. The CDR3 runs to 16 residues. Germline V gene data show CDR1 as SGDLS and CDR2 as YYNGEE. In DNA, the CDR3 is TGTGCCAGCAGTGCCGGGCGGGGGGGTCCCACAGATACGCAGTATTTT. It specifies CASSAGRGGPTDTQYF.

The rearrangement joins TRBV29-1 to TRBJ1-2, with TRBD1 identical over 7 bases. CDR1 and CDR2 (germline): SQVTM, ANQGSEA. The J segment lost 4 bases and the V segment lost 4 bases, leaving 9 bases of the junction unmatched. The CDR3 runs 14 residues. The CDR3 DNA sequence: TGCAGCGTTGTGGGCGGGACAGAACTCTATGGCTACACCTTC. Its translation is CSVVGGTELYGYTF.

In its sample, this clone was seen a few times. CDR3 DNA: TGTGCCAGCAGTGAAGGCGGGACCGGGGAGCTGTTTTTT. Translation gives CASSEGGTGELFF. The chain joins TRBV6-1 to TRBJ2-2; a weak D match, TRBD2 (5 bases). The V end lost 1 base, the J end lost 5 bases, and 5 bases lay between the germline ends. The CDR3 sequence is 13 residues long. In germline, CDR1 is MNHNS, CDR2 SASEGT.

The genes are TRBV9 and TRBJ1-6; no clear D. There are 16 residues in the CDR3. The germline V and J ends were trimmed by 0 bases and 6 bases, with 13 bases remaining between them. Germline CDR1 is SGDLS and CDR2 is YYNGEE. CDR3 sequence: CASSVENEGGNSPLHF. CDR3 DNA: TGTGCCAGCAGCGTAGAGAACGAGGGCGGTAATTCACCCCTCCACTTT.

The rearrangement links TRBV4-2 to TRBJ1-3; no firm D call. V lost 1 base to trimming and J lost 2 bases, with 12 bases between them. The CDR3 length is 16 residues. The V gene's germline CDR1 is LGHNA and CDR2 YNFKEQ. CDR3 nucleotide sequence: TGTGCCAGCAGCCAAGGGAGGGAGAGGGCTGGAAACACCATATATTTT. Translated: CASSQGRERAGNTIYF.

The CDR3 bases are TGTGCCAGCAGCTTAGCTGAGGGTACCTACGAGCAGTACGTC. Encoded protein: CASSLAEGTYEQYV. The genes are TRBV7-2 and TRBJ2-7; D is perhaps TRBD2 (5 bases). V was trimmed by 0 bases and J by 2 bases, leaving 8 bases between them. The CDR3 runs 14 residues. Germline assignment: CDR1 SGHTA and CDR2 FQGNSA.

This chain joins TRBV18 and TRBJ2-1; 13 nucleotides align to TRBD2. The germline gives CDR1 KGHSH, CDR2 LQKENI. The junction had 4 bases not matched to a gene; V was cut back by 4 bases and J by 7 bases. This CDR3 is built from 15 residues. CDR3 sequence: CASSLLTSGRNEQFF. CDR3 bases: TGTGCCAGCTCACTTCTGACTAGCGGGAGGAATGAGCAGTTCTTC.

The V and J genes are TRBV28 and TRBJ2-7, with 8 bases that match TRBD1. J gave up 3 bases and V 5 bases, and 12 bases lay outside the gene matches. This CDR3 is 16 amino acids long. Germline CDR1 MDHEN, CDR2 SYDVKM. CDR3 amino acids: CASSPWTGRFDYEQYF. In DNA, the CDR3 is TGTGCCAGCAGTCCCTGGACAGGGCGGTTCGACTACGAGCAGTACTTC.

V is TRBV27 and J is TRBJ2-1, with TRBD2 matching over 7 bases. The CDR3 has 16 residues. Trimming took 2 bases from V and 1 from J; bases not matched to a gene: 5. Germline assignment: CDR1 MNHEY and CDR2 SMNVEV (reference sequence). The CDR3 loop is CASSLMGEGSYNEQFF. Here the CDR3 DNA reads TGTGCCAGCAGTTTAATGGGGGAGGGATCCTACAATGAGCAGTTCTTC.

This sequence joins TRBV30 and TRBJ2-7; 7 bases are shared with TRBD1. Trimming removed 3 bases from V and 0 bases from J; junction bases left unmatched: 5. CDR3 size: 14 residues. CDR1 and CDR2 (germline): GTSNPN, SVGIG (reference sequence). CDR3 sequence reads: CAWSRTGTSYEQYF. The DNA of the CDR3 is TGTGCCTGGAGCCGGACAGGCACCTCCTACGAGCAGTACTTC.

This clone has only a few counts. This rearrangement joins TRBV7-2 to TRBJ2-1; 8 bases are shared with TRBD2. This CDR3 comprises 17 residues. Per germline, CDR1 SGHTA and CDR2 FQGNSA. The V and J ends lost 3 bases and 0 bases, in that order; junction bases with no gene match: 7. The CDR3, as DNA: TGTGCCAGCAGCTTTATTAGCGGGATTAGCTCCTACAATGAGCAGTTCTTC. Translated: CASSFISGISSYNEQFF. The entire variable domain, with the rest obtained from reference TRBV7-2 and TRBJ2-1, is as follows: GAGVSQSPSNKVTEKGKDVELRCDPISGHTALYWYRQSLGQGLEFLIYFQGNSAPDKSGLPSDRFSAERTGGSVSTLTIQRTQQEDSAVYLCASSFISGISSYNEQFFGPGTRLTVL.

J is TRBJ2-4 and V is TRBV5-1; 11 bases match TRBD2. CDR3 size: 16 residues. Looked up from germline, CDR1 is SGHRS and CDR2 is YFSETQ. The V gene end was trimmed by 0 bases and the J gene end by 4 bases; junction bases not matched to a gene: 3. In nucleotides, the CDR3 is TGCGCCAGCAGCTTGGAACTAGCGGGAGTAAAAAACATTCAGTACTTC. It specifies CASSLELAGVKNIQYF. Complete variable domain (other parts from reference TRBV5-1 and TRBJ2-4): KAGVTQTPRYLIKTRGQQVTLSCSPISGHRSVSWYQQTPGQGLQFLFEYFSETQRNKGNFPGRFSGRQFSNSRSEMNVSTLELGDSALYLCASSLELAGVKNIQYFGAGTRLSVL.

This sequence joins TRBV10-1 and TRBJ2-5; 9 bases are shared with TRBD1. The trim removed 6 bases at V and 5 bases at J, leaving 4 bases unmatched. Germline CDR1 is WNHNN and CDR2 is SYGVQD (reference sequence). This CDR3 is 13 amino acids long. The CDR3 loop is CASSPDRGETQYF. The CDR3 DNA follows: TGCGCCAGCAGCCCGGACAGGGGTGAGACCCAGTACTTC.

This chain connects TRBV6-1 to TRBJ2-7, with D perhaps matching TRBD2 (6 bases). This CDR3 comprises 14 residues. Germline V gene sequence: CDR1 MNHNS, CDR2 SASEGT. Trimming took 7 bases from V and 9 from J, leaving 22 bases between them. This chain's CDR3 is CASTKGDLAVGQYF. CDR3 bases: TGTGCCAGCACCAAAGGGGACTTAGCCGTGGGGCAGTACTTC.

The V and J genes are TRBV2 and TRBJ2-7; TRBD2 might be the D (5 bases). CDR3 size: 16 residues. V dropped 1 base and J dropped 0 bases, with 13 bases sitting between them. Germline-derived CDR1 and CDR2 are SNHLY and FYNNEI. The CDR3 loop is CASSEVVAPSSYEQYF. Here the CDR3 DNA reads TGTGCCAGCAGTGAAGTGGTAGCGCCGAGCTCCTACGAGCAGTACTTC.

This clone has only a few counts. The V call is TRBV6-1, the J call TRBJ2-2; TRBD2 agrees at 10 bases. In germline, CDR1 is MNHNS, CDR2 SASEGT. The J segment lost 7 bases and the V segment lost 5 bases, leaving 7 bases of the junction unmatched. The CDR3 runs 15 residues. CDR3 residues: CASSMGLAKDGELFF. DNA of the CDR3: TGTGCCAGCAGTATGGGACTAGCGAAAGACGGGGAGCTGTTTTTT.

This clone has just one count. This chain uses TRBV9 with TRBJ1-2, with 9 bases lining up with TRBD1. The CDR3 contains 17 residues. CDR1 is SGDLS and CDR2 is YYNGEE in the germline V gene. The V and J ends lost 2 bases and 5 bases, in that order; junction bases with no gene match: 13. The chain's CDR3 is CASSVGVGQGRGYGYTF. In DNA, the CDR3 is TGTGCCAGCAGCGTTGGTGTGGGACAGGGAAGAGGATATGGCTACACCTTC.

The genes are TRBV29-1 and TRBJ2-5; 9 bases map to TRBD2. In germline, CDR1 is SQVTM, CDR2 ANQGSEA. The V segment lost 3 bases and the J segment 1 base; nucleotides outside the gene matches: 0. There are 13 residues in the CDR3. In DNA form, the CDR3 reads TGCAGCGTTGAGACTAGCGGCCAAGAGACCCAGTACTTC. Its translation is CSVETSGQETQYF.

This clone appeared a few times. The rearrangement uses TRBV27 and TRBJ2-3; D remains ambiguous. V was pared by 6 bases and J by 0 bases, with 4 bases between. In germline, CDR1 is MNHEY, CDR2 SMNVEV (reference sequence). This CDR3 contains 12 residues. CDR3 amino acids: CASSFSTDTQYF. CDR3 nucleotide sequence: TGTGCCAGCAGCTTTAGCACAGATACGCAGTATTTT.

The rearrangement uses TRBV11-2 and TRBJ2-7; 7 bases are shared with TRBD1. The CDR3 length is 16 residues. From germline, CDR1 is SGHAT and CDR2 FQNNGV. J lost 2 bases, V lost 2 bases, and 9 bases had no gene match. The CDR3 loop is CASSLYLVGTAYEQYV. The CDR3 nucleotides read TGTGCCAGCAGCTTATACCTTGTCGGGACAGCCTACGAGCAGTACGTC.

This chain's CDR3 is CASSGTGLGYTF. The CDR3 DNA reads TGTGCCAGCAGCGGGACAGGGCTGGGCTACACCTTC. The V call is TRBV6-5, the J call TRBJ1-2; 9 bases agree with TRBD1. The J segment lost 8 bases and the V segment lost 6 bases, leaving 4 bases of the junction unmatched. Per germline, CDR1 MNHEY and CDR2 SVGAGI. There are 12 residues in the CDR3.

The chain carries TRBV9 and TRBJ1-3; unclear D gene. V lost 1 base and J lost 1, with 18 bases in between. This CDR3 has 18 residues. Germline CDR1 SGDLS, CDR2 YYNGEE. Here the CDR3 reads CASSVTFGGGSSGNTIYF. For the CDR3, the DNA is TGTGCCAGCAGCGTAACTTTTGGTGGCGGCTCTTCTGGAAACACCATATATTTT.